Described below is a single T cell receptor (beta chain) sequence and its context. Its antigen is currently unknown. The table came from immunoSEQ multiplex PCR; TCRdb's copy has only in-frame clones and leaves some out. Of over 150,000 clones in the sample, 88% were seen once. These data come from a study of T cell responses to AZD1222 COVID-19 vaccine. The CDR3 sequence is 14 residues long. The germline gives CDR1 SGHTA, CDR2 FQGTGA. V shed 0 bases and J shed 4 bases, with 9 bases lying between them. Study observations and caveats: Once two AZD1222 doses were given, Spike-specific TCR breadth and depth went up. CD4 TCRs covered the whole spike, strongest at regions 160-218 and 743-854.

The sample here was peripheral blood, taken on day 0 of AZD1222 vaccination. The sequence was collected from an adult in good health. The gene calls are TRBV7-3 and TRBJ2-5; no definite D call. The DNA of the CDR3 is TGTGCCAGCAGCTTAACTGGGCAGGCAGAGACCCAGTACTTC. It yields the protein CASSLTGQAETQYF.